Each of the 12 T cell receptor beta chains below was sequenced from the same sample in a study of T-cell reconstitution after alpha-beta-depleted transplantation in children. Unique molecular identifiers were incorporated when the TCRbeta library was constructed. TCRdb reprocessed the PCR reads with MiXCR, giving one entry per CDR3 protein. Of approximately 400,000 distinct CDR3 sequences listed, about a tenth were seen once; the top ten hold roughly 6%. Sample: PBMCs from the stem cell graft donor, taken from the stem cell graft. The receptors were gathered from a human donor who donated a stem cell graft to a child with acute myeloid leukemia.

The chain employs TRBV6-5 and TRBJ2-1; the match to TRBD2 covers 11 bases. In germline, CDR1 is MNHEY, CDR2 SVGAGI. The V and J ends lost 0 bases and 7 bases, in that order; junction bases with no gene match: 5. CDR3 length: 16 residues. DNA for the CDR3: TGTGCCAGCAGTTACTCGACCCTAGCGGGGGGAAATGAGCAGTTCTTC. Amino acids: CASSYSTLAGGNEQFF.

By share, this clonotype ranks as medium-sized. This chain joins TRBV4-1 and TRBJ2-3, with D uncertain. This CDR3 comprises 16 residues. V shed 4 bases and J shed 0 bases, with 14 bases lying between them. Germline assignment: CDR1 MGHRA and CDR2 YSYEKL. CDR3: CASSPPILSSTDTQYF. The CDR3 DNA sequence: TGCGCCAGCAGCCCTCCAATTCTTTCTAGCACAGATACGCAGTATTTT.

This clonotype was counted between two and nine times. The chain couples TRBV5-1 to TRBJ1-1, with D hard to call. Germline loops: CDR1 SGHRS, CDR2 YFSETQ. V was clipped by 2 bases and J by 4 bases, with 12 bases between them. CDR3 length: 14 residues. The CDR3 loop is CASSLEQRPTEAFF. The CDR3 nucleotides are TGCGCCAGCAGCTTAGAACAAAGGCCCACTGAAGCTTTCTTT.

This clonotype was detected only a few times. V is TRBV7-2 and J is TRBJ2-7, with 9 bases identical to TRBD1. The CDR3 consists of 16 residues. The V gene's germline CDR1 is SGHTA and CDR2 FQGNSA. V shed 5 bases, J shed 3 bases, and the junction held 11 bases outside the gene matches. CDR3 loop: CASSKGRGTGHYEQYV. DNA of the CDR3: TGTGCCAGCAGCAAAGGCCGCGGGACAGGGCACTACGAGCAGTACGTC.

J is TRBJ1-1 and V is TRBV5-1; D is perhaps TRBD1 (6 bases). The CDR3 runs to 16 residues. Trimming removed 0 bases from V and 5 bases from J, with 17 bases in between. Per germline, CDR1 SGHRS and CDR2 YFSETQ. For the CDR3, the DNA is TGCGCCAGCAGCTTGGAACACGGGGGCGCGGGGACTGAAGCTTTCTTT. Residues: CASSLEHGGAGTEAFF. The complete variable domain, with remaining parts taken from reference TRBV5-1 and TRBJ1-1, reads KAGVTQTPRYLIKTRGQQVTLSCSPISGHRSVSWYQQTPGQGLQFLFEYFSETQRNKGNFPGRFSGRQFSNSRSEMNVSTLELGDSALYLCASSLEHGGAGTEAFFGQGTRLTVV.

This clonotype was seen a handful of times. This chain links TRBV25-1 with TRBJ1-4, with D possibly being TRBD1 (5 bases). Germline V gives CDR1 MGHDK, CDR2 SYGVNS. The V end was cut by 2 bases, the J end by 8 bases, with 15 bases between. The CDR3 totals 15 residues. The CDR3 DNA sequence: TGTGCCAGCAGTGAACGGGGCACAGGCCGGGAAAAACTGTTTTTT. Translated: CASSERGTGREKLFF.

This clonotype was detected a few times. The chain recombines TRBV20-1 with TRBJ2-1; D tentatively reads TRBD1 or TRBD2 (6 bases each). The length of the CDR3 is 15 residues. The V end lost 4 bases, the J end lost 5 bases, and 18 bases lay between the germline ends. Germline V gene sequence: CDR1 DFQATT, CDR2 SNEGSKA (reference sequence). CDR3: CSAIPEGGAHNEQFF. The CDR3 DNA is TGCAGTGCTATACCGGAGGGGGGAGCCCACAATGAGCAGTTCTTC.

This clonotype was observed a few times. The gene calls are TRBV6-1 and TRBJ1-1; no firm D call. This CDR3 region has 14 residues. V lost 5 bases to trimming and J lost 2 bases, with 12 bases between them. Germline CDR1 reads MNHNS; CDR2 reads SASEGT. The CDR3 spells CASSPRLRNTEAFF. The DNA of the CDR3 is TGTGCCAGCAGTCCCAGACTGAGAAACACTGAAGCTTTCTTT.

This clonotype appeared a few times. V and J are TRBV11-2 and TRBJ2-4; 7 positions agree with TRBD1. V shed 2 bases, J shed 6 bases, and the junction held 4 bases outside the gene matches. This CDR3 comprises 14 residues. The germline V gene encodes CDR1 SGHAT and CDR2 FQNNGV. CDR3 in amino acids: CASSLKQGRNIQYF. CDR3 nucleotides: TGTGCCAGCAGCTTAAAACAGGGGAGAAACATTCAGTACTTC.

A few counts support this clonotype. A read error may produce the germline difference seen at one junction end. V usage is TRBV27 and J usage is TRBJ2-6; D could derive from TRBD1 or TRBD2 (5 bases each). Germline V gives CDR1 MNHEY, CDR2 SMNVEV (reference sequence). There are 16 residues in the CDR3. CDR3 coding DNA: TGTGCCAGCACTCCCGGCGGGTTCTCTGGGGCCAACGGCCTGACTTTC. It specifies CASTPGGFSGANGLTF.

In this sample, this clonotype turned up a few times. The genes are TRBV20-1 and TRBJ2-1; 8 positions match TRBD2. Germline CDR1 DFQATT, CDR2 SNEGSKA (reference sequence). V trimming: 6 bases; J trimming: 3 bases; junction bases outside the gene matches: 10. The length of the CDR3 is 15 residues. In DNA, the CDR3 is TGCAGTGCACCGAGACTAGCGCCGTACTACAATGAGCAGTTCTTC. This gives the protein CSAPRLAPYYNEQFF.

This clonotype was found many times. J is TRBJ2-5 and V is TRBV20-1; 8 bases are shared with TRBD2. Trimming took 0 bases from V and 3 from J; bases not matched to a gene: 6. Germline V CDR1 and CDR2: DFQATT, SNEGSKA (reference sequence). The length of the CDR3 is 15 residues. CDR3 in DNA: TGCAGTGCTAGAGATTGGGCAGCGGGGGAAGAGACCCAGTACTTC. Residues: CSARDWAAGEETQYF.